Listed below are T cell receptor beta chains from one sample, sequenced in a study of blood T cell repertoires in COVID-19. Sequencing used immunoSEQ multiplex PCR; TCRdb keeps in-frame clones, though not all of them. Of about 70,000 clones in the sample, over 75% were seen once. Sequencing was carried out using peripheral blood. These receptors were taken from a young woman with acute or convalescent COVID-19. CDR3s include the opening cysteine and the closing phenylalanine or tryptophan. The D gene is left open where the match is weak. Size values are once, few and many counts, or a class for expanded clones, and some rows have none.

v_gene	j_gene	abundance	d_gene	CDR3nt	CDR3aa
TRBV5-6	TRBJ1-2	NA	TRBD1	TGTGCCAGCAGCTTGGGGGACAGGCCTAACTATGGCTACACCTTC	CASSLGDRPNYGYTF
TRBV27	TRBJ2-7	NA	NA	TGTGCCAGCAGTCCAGCCTCAGGCAGCTACGAGCAGTACTTC	CASSPASGSYEQYF
TRBV11-2	TRBJ2-7	NA	NA	TGTGCCAGCAGCTTACCAGGCCACGAGCAGTACTTC	CASSLPGHEQYF
TRBV5-6	TRBJ2-7	NA	TRBD2	TGTGCCAGCAGCTTGGGCGGGAGAGAGCAGTACTTC	CASSLGGREQYF
TRBV7-9	TRBJ1-1	NA	NA	TGTGCCAGCACCCCGGAGGGGAGGACTGAAGCTTTCTTT	CASTPEGRTEAFF
TRBV27	TRBJ1-1	NA	NA	TGTGCCAGCAGTTTATTAGGCGGTACCGGGGTGAACACTGAAGCTTTCTTT	CASSLLGGTGVNTEAFF
TRBV11-3	TRBJ2-1	NA	TRBD2	TGTGCCAGCAGCTCGGGACTACAGCCGCATGAGCAGTTCTTC	CASSSGLQPHEQFF
TRBV6-5	TRBJ2-7	NA	TRBD1	TGTGCCAGCAGTATCCGGACAGGGGCCGCATACGAGCAGTACTTC	CASSIRTGAAYEQYF
TRBV3-1/TRBV3-2	TRBJ2-5	NA	NA	TGTGCCAGCAGCAGACAAGGGGGATTAGAGACCCAGTACTTC	CASSRQGGLETQYF
TRBV7-9	TRBJ2-1	NA	TRBD2	TGTGCCAGCATCCAAGGCGAGGGCGGGGGATACAATGAGCAGTTCTTC	CASIQGEGGGYNEQFF
TRBV25-1	TRBJ1-1	NA	NA	TGTGCCAGCAGTGAATATTTCCCAAAGCCCCCGGAAGCTTTCTTT	CASSEYFPKPPEAFF
TRBV6-1	TRBJ1-5	NA	NA	TGTGCCAGCAGTGAAGACGTGGACCGGGATCTTCAGCCCCAGCATTTT	CASSEDVDRDLQPQHF
TRBV6-2/TRBV6-3	TRBJ2-5	once	NA	TGTGCCAGCAGTTACTCGGCAGCGGCGGTTAGTCAAGAGACCCAGTACTTC	CASSYSAAAVSQETQYF
TRBV28	TRBJ1-1	NA	NA	TGTGCCAGCAGTCCCCGACAGTCCTTCATGAACACTGAAGCTTTCTTT	CASSPRQSFMNTEAFF
TRBV18	TRBJ1-2	NA	NA	TGTGCCAGCTCACCAGAACGGGATTATGGCTACACCTTC	CASSPERDYGYTF
TRBV5-1	TRBJ1-4	NA	NA	TGCGCCAGCAGCTTGGAAGGAGGGGAAAAACTGTTTTTT	CASSLEGGEKLFF
TRBV30	TRBJ1-3	NA	NA	TGTGCCTGGAGTGTCGCGGGGGAGAACACCATATATTTT	CAWSVAGENTIYF
TRBV6-5	TRBJ2-3	once	TRBD1	TGTGCCAGCAGCTTCATCCAGGGGGCCCCAGATACGCAGTATTTT	CASSFIQGAPDTQYF
TRBV6-5	TRBJ2-4	NA	TRBD1	TGTGCCAGCAGTCCACAGGGGGCGGACAAAAACATTCAGTACTTC	CASSPQGADKNIQYF
TRBV19	TRBJ2-5	few	TRBD1	TGTGCCAGTAGTGAGACAGGGGCCTTCCAAGAGACCCAGTACTTC	CASSETGAFQETQYF
TRBV29-1	TRBJ2-1	once	NA	TGCAGCGTTGAAGGCTCTCGCGGGACAGTCTCCTACAATGAGCAGTTCTTC	CSVEGSRGTVSYNEQFF
TRBV10-3	TRBJ1-5	once	TRBD1	TGTGCCATCAGTCAGGGGGCGGGTCAGCCCCAGCATTTT	CAISQGAGQPQHF
TRBV6-5	TRBJ2-5	NA	NA	TGTGCCAGCAGTACCACAGGGACCAGCCAAGAGACCCAGTACTTC	CASSTTGTSQETQYF
TRBV9	TRBJ2-7	NA	NA	TGTGCCAGCAGTCCCCGCAGCTCCTACGAGCAGTACTTC	CASSPRSSYEQYF
TRBV2	TRBJ2-4	NA	NA	TGTGCCAGCAGTAAACAGGGTCCGGACATTCAGTACTTC	CASSKQGPDIQYF
TRBV7-8	TRBJ2-1	NA	TRBD2	TGTGCCAGCAGCCCGAGGACTAGCGGGGGGGCCCATGAGCAGTTCTTC	CASSPRTSGGAHEQFF
TRBV28	TRBJ1-5	NA	NA	TGTGCCAGCAGTCCTAGGGGTTTCGAGCGTCAGCCCCAGCATTTT	CASSPRGFERQPQHF
TRBV11-2	TRBJ1-3	once	TRBD1	TGTGCCAGCAGCTCCTACAGGGGGCCCGGAAACACCATATATTTT	CASSSYRGPGNTIYF
TRBV9	TRBJ2-3	NA	NA	TGTGCCAGCAGCCCAGGGGATGGTAGCACAGATACGCAGTATTTT	CASSPGDGSTDTQYF
TRBV7-8	TRBJ2-3	many	NA	TGTGCCAGCAGCTGGGGGACAACCGATACGCAGTATTTT	CASSWGTTDTQYF
TRBV5-6	TRBJ2-3	NA	TRBD2	TGTGCCAGCAGCGCAGCGGGGGGTCCAAGAAGCACAGATACGCAGTATTTT	CASSAAGGPRSTDTQYF
TRBV5-1	TRBJ2-2	NA	NA	TGCGCCAGCAGCTTGGATGGAGCAACCGGGGAGCTGTTTTTT	CASSLDGATGELFF
TRBV5-6	TRBJ2-3	NA	NA	TGTGCCAGCAGCTTGGACCGCGGGGAGTCAGGCACAGATACGCAGTATTTT	CASSLDRGESGTDTQYF
TRBV2	TRBJ1-2	NA	TRBD1	TGTGCCAGCTCAACCCGGACAGGGAATAACTATGGCTACACCTTC	CASSTRTGNNYGYTF
TRBV4-1	TRBJ2-5	NA	NA	TGCGCCAGCAGCCAAGCGGGCGGGGATCAAGAGACCCAGTACTTC	CASSQAGGDQETQYF
TRBV2	TRBJ2-1	NA	TRBD1	TGTGCCAGCAGCGCCGGGACAGGGGTCTACAATGAGCAGTTCTTC	CASSAGTGVYNEQFF
TRBV7-9	TRBJ1-5	medium-sized	NA	TGTGCCAGCAGCTTGTCGGGCAATCAGCCCCAGCATTTT	CASSLSGNQPQHF
TRBV2	TRBJ2-5	NA	TRBD2	TGTGCCAGCAGCGATACTCTAGCGGGGCTCGAGACCCAGTACTTC	CASSDTLAGLETQYF
TRBV7-2	TRBJ1-1	NA	NA	TGTGCCAGCAGCCCAGAGTGGAGGGGCCCGAACACTGAAGCTTTCTTT	CASSPEWRGPNTEAFF